This paragraph covers one T cell receptor (beta chain) sequence. Antigen specificity is unknown. This entry belongs to a study of PD-L1 blockade in urothelial cancer. Study in general: Among blood samples, the median T cell count was some 140,000.

Templates that were synthetic TCR analogs were spiked into each PCR. Profiling relied on immunoSEQ multiplex PCR, and the TCRdb table lists in-frame clones only, not all of them. Here the sample spans under 55,000 clones, roughly 84% being singletons. The CDR3 length is 13 residues. Trimming took off 3 bases at V and 0 bases at J, with 3 bases between the two ends. Germline CDR1 reads KGHSH; CDR2 reads LQKENI. Each individual provided 1 to 8 samples (taken pretreatment and on-treatment). Study conclusions and caveats: At 3 weeks on treatment, tumor-associated clones expanded more with durable benefit.

The receptor was isolated from a man aged 35 to 55 with urothelial cancer. The rearrangement joins TRBV18 to TRBJ1-5; D gene uncertain. Sequencing used PBMCs, obtained around atezolizumab (anti-PD-L1) treatment. The chain's CDR3 is CASSPSSNQPQHF. In DNA, the CDR3 is TGTGCCAGCTCACCCAGTAGCAATCAGCCCCAGCATTTT.